A selection of T cell receptor beta chains follows, all from one sample in a study of blood T cell repertoires in COVID-19. Profiling relied on immunoSEQ multiplex PCR, and the TCRdb table lists in-frame clones only, not all of them. The sample has 68,000 or so clones, roughly 80% seen once. The sequenced sample consisted of peripheral blood. Receptors were obtained from a woman aged 45-60 years with acute or convalescent COVID-19. CDR3s include the opening cysteine and the closing phenylalanine or tryptophan. The order of the fields is clone size, D gene, V gene, J gene, CDR3 protein, CDR3 DNA. D genes are given only for firm matches. Only some rows state a clone size, as once, few, many or a class for expanded clones.

clone_size: NA
d_call: TRBD1
v_call: TRBV24-1
j_call: TRBJ2-1
cdr3_aa: CATSGPGQGNEQFF
cdr3_nt: TGTGCCACCAGTGGTCCGGGACAGGGGAATGAGCAGTTCTTC

clone_size: few
d_call: NA
v_call: TRBV7-9
j_call: TRBJ1-2
cdr3_aa: CASSSSGYGYTF
cdr3_nt: TGTGCCAGCAGCTCATCAGGGTATGGCTACACCTTC

clone_size: NA
d_call: NA
v_call: TRBV18
j_call: TRBJ1-1
cdr3_aa: CASSPPVFGTLNTEAFF
cdr3_nt: TGTGCCAGCTCACCACCGGTCTTCGGGACACTGAACACTGAAGCTTTCTTT

clone_size: once
d_call: TRBD2
v_call: TRBV2
j_call: TRBJ2-2
cdr3_aa: CASHGLAGHTGELFF
cdr3_nt: TGTGCCAGCCACGGACTAGCGGGACACACCGGGGAGCTGTTTTTT

clone_size: NA
d_call: TRBD1
v_call: TRBV5-4
j_call: TRBJ2-7
cdr3_aa: CASSPSGTGAYEQYF
cdr3_nt: TGTGCCAGCAGTCCGTCCGGGACAGGGGCATACGAGCAGTACTTC

clone_size: NA
d_call: TRBD1
v_call: TRBV11-2
j_call: TRBJ1-2
cdr3_aa: CASSRIWDRNF
cdr3_nt: TGTGCCAGCAGCCGCATATGGGACAGGAACTTC

clone_size: NA
d_call: NA
v_call: TRBV30
j_call: TRBJ1-2
cdr3_aa: CALRPGNRILGYTF
cdr3_nt: TGTGCCTTGCGACCGGGAAACAGAATACTGGGCTACACCTTC

clone_size: NA
d_call: TRBD2
v_call: TRBV2
j_call: TRBJ2-5
cdr3_aa: CASSRIGTSWETQYF
cdr3_nt: TGTGCCAGCAGTAGAATTGGGACTAGTTGGGAGACCCAGTACTTC

clone_size: once
d_call: NA
v_call: TRBV30
j_call: TRBJ1-2
cdr3_aa: CAWSRGNYGYTF
cdr3_nt: TGTGCCTGGAGCCGGGGAAACTATGGCTACACCTTC

clone_size: NA
d_call: NA
v_call: TRBV30
j_call: TRBJ1-5
cdr3_aa: CAWSRPGLSQPQHF
cdr3_nt: TGTGCCTGGAGTCGGCCAGGGCTCAGTCAGCCCCAGCATTTT

clone_size: NA
d_call: NA
v_call: TRBV2
j_call: TRBJ1-2
cdr3_aa: CASGSWTDYGYTF
cdr3_nt: TGTGCCAGCGGATCCTGGACTGACTATGGCTACACCTTC

clone_size: NA
d_call: TRBD1
v_call: TRBV4-1
j_call: TRBJ1-5
cdr3_aa: CASSQTGNQPQHF
cdr3_nt: TGCGCCAGCAGCCAGACAGGGAATCAGCCCCAGCATTTT

clone_size: NA
d_call: NA
v_call: TRBV24-1
j_call: TRBJ2-2
cdr3_aa: CATSGTVIDTGELFF
cdr3_nt: TGTGCCACCAGCGGCACAGTGATAGACACCGGGGAGCTGTTTTTT

clone_size: once
d_call: NA
v_call: TRBV23-1
j_call: TRBJ1-1
cdr3_aa: CASIPFGRQAEAFF
cdr3_nt: TGCGCCAGCATCCCTTTTGGCAGGCAGGCTGAAGCTTTCTTT

clone_size: NA
d_call: NA
v_call: TRBV14
j_call: TRBJ1-1
cdr3_aa: CASSREGRYTEAFF
cdr3_nt: TGTGCCAGCAGCCGCGAAGGGAGGTACACTGAAGCTTTCTTT